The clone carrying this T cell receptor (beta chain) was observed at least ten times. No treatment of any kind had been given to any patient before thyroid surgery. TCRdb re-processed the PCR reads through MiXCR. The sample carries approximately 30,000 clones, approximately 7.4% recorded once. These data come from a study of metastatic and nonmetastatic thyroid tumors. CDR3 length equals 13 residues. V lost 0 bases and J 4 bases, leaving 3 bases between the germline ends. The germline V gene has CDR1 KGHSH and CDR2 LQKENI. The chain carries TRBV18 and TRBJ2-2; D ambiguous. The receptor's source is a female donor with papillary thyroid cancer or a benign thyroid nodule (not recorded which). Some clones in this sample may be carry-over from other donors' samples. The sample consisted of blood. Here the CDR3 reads CASSPPTTGELFF. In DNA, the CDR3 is TGTGCCAGCTCACCACCGACCACCGGGGAGCTGTTTTTT. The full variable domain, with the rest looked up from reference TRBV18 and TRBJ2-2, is NAGVMQNPRHLVRRRGQEARLRCSPMKGHSHVYWYRQLPEEGLKFMVYLQKENIIDESGMPKERFSAEFPKEGPSILRIQQVVRGDSAAYFCASSPPTTGELFFGEGSRLTVL.